The 12 T cell receptor beta chains below were found in one sample sequenced in a study of shared clonotypes between healthy human individuals. The protocol was immunoSEQ multiplex PCR, while the TCRdb copy is restricted to in-frame clones and leaves out a portion. This table has approximately 1,500,000 clones, 96% appearing once. Sequences were obtained from naive CD4+ T cells sorted from blood. Described subset: CD45RA+ positively selected. The receptors were gathered from a man younger than 45 in good health.

The rearrangement uses TRBV5-5 and TRBJ2-5, with D perhaps matching TRBD1 or TRBD2 (5 bases each). Trimming removed 4 bases at V and 5 bases at J, with 15 bases between. Germline-derived CDR1 and CDR2 are SGHKS and YYEKEE (reference sequence). The CDR3 sequence is 14 residues long. Here the CDR3 reads CASSRRGGEETQYF. CDR3 nucleotides: TGTGCCAGCAGCCGTCGTGGGGGAGAGGAGACCCAGTACTTC.

The CDR3 nucleotides are TGTGCCAGCAGGGACAGGATCTACGAGCAGTACTTC. Translated: CASRDRIYEQYF. The chain employs TRBV6-1 and TRBJ2-7; 7 nucleotides agree with TRBD1. The CDR3 totals 12 residues. Unmatched junction bases numbered 2, after V lost 6 bases and J lost 3 bases. Germline assignment: CDR1 MNHNS and CDR2 SASEGT.

The chain joins TRBV7-6 to TRBJ2-7, with D tentatively TRBD1 (5 bases). Per germline, CDR1 SGHVS and CDR2 FNYEAQ. Trimming removed 5 bases at V and 6 bases at J, with 17 bases between. CDR3 length: 14 amino acids. CDR3 DNA: TGTGCCAGCAGCCAGACATCTACAGGATTCGAGCAGTACTTC. Residues: CASSQTSTGFEQYF.

This clone was counted once. The CDR3 loop reads CATSPWSRRDGETQYF. The CDR3 DNA reads as TGTGCCACCTCACCCTGGAGTAGGCGGGATGGGGAGACCCAGTACTTC. V gene TRBV19 combines with J gene TRBJ2-5; D might be TRBD2 (6 bases). Per germline, CDR1 LNHDA and CDR2 SQIVND (reference sequence). This CDR3 is 16 amino acids long. The V end was cut by 10 bases, the J end by 5 bases, with 26 bases between.

The chain carries TRBV9 and TRBJ2-3; D is unclear. The CDR3 has 13 residues. The V end was cut by 3 bases, the J end by 10 bases, with 15 bases between. The V gene's germline CDR1 is SGDLS and CDR2 YYNGEE. In nucleotides, the CDR3 is TGTGCCAGCAGCGCCAACTCTCCAACTGCGCAGTATTTT. The encoded protein is CASSANSPTAQYF.

The chain combines TRBV19 with TRBJ2-4; D is undetermined. Germline loops: CDR1 LNHDA, CDR2 SQIVND (reference sequence). The CDR3 totals 13 residues. V was clipped by 0 bases and J by 6 bases, with 6 bases between them. The CDR3 DNA reads TGTGCCAGTAGTATAGAACAGAGAAACATTCAGTACTTC. This codes for CASSIEQRNIQYF.

The chain couples TRBV2 to TRBJ2-6; D is tentatively TRBD1 or TRBD2 (5 bases each). Trimming cost V 8 bases and J 1 base, with 9 bases left between them. CDR1 is SNHLY and CDR2 is FYNNEI in the germline V gene. The CDR3 is 14 residues long. CDR3 in DNA: TGTGCCAGCCGAGAGGGGTCTGGGGCCAACGTCCTGACTTTC. This sequence encodes CASREGSGANVLTF.

CDR3 coding DNA: TGCGCCAGCAGCTTGCCCGAACTAGCGGGATTGCACAATGAGCAGTTCTTC. Translation: CASSLPELAGLHNEQFF. The genes are TRBV5-1 and TRBJ2-1; the match to TRBD2 covers 10 bases. The V segment lost 1 base and the J segment 5 bases; nucleotides outside the gene matches: 9. CDR3 length: 17 residues. Per germline, CDR1 SGHRS and CDR2 YFSETQ.

The chain joins TRBV28 to TRBJ1-2, with D tentatively TRBD1 (5 bases). The V end was cut by 3 bases, the J end by 2 bases, with 10 bases between. Germline values: CDR1 MDHEN, CDR2 SYDVKM. The CDR3 is 14 amino acids. CDR3 protein: CASSFRGPNYGYTF. Here the CDR3 DNA reads TGTGCCAGCAGTTTCCGGGGCCCCAACTATGGCTACACCTTC.

The chain links TRBV11-2 to TRBJ2-1; D gene ambiguous. Germline CDR1 reads SGHAT; CDR2 reads FQNNGV. CDR3 length equals 17 residues. The germline V and J ends were trimmed by 0 bases and 4 bases, with 16 bases remaining between them. DNA for the CDR3: TGTGCCAGCAGCTTAGAGGGTTCGCCCAGCCGGTACAATGAGCAGTTCTTC. This encodes CASSLEGSPSRYNEQFF.

The chain carries TRBV28 and TRBJ1-2; possible D gene TRBD1, 5 bases. Between the trimmed V and J ends, which lost 6 bases and 4 bases, there was a span of 18 bases. CDR1 and CDR2 (germline): MDHEN, SYDVKM. This CDR3 contains 15 residues. CDR3 protein: CASRPRGHGAYGYTF. CDR3 sequence (DNA): TGTGCCAGCAGGCCAAGAGGTCACGGGGCCTATGGCTACACCTTC.

The chain joins TRBV28 to TRBJ1-5; maybe TRBD1 (5 bases). Germline CDR1 reads MDHEN; CDR2 reads SYDVKM. The CDR3 is 14 residues long. V was trimmed by 9 bases and J by 1 base, leaving 13 bases between them. CDR3 in amino acids: CASRGWESNQPQHF. CDR3 nucleotides: TGTGCCAGTCGGGGCTGGGAAAGCAATCAGCCCCAGCATTTT. The variable domain in full, completed from reference TRBV28 and TRBJ1-5, reads DVKVTQSSRYLVKRTGEKVFLECVQDMDHENMFWYRQDPGLGLRLIYFSYDVKMKEKGDIPEGYSVSREKKERFSLILESASTNQTSMYLCASRGWESNQPQHFGDGTRLSIL.